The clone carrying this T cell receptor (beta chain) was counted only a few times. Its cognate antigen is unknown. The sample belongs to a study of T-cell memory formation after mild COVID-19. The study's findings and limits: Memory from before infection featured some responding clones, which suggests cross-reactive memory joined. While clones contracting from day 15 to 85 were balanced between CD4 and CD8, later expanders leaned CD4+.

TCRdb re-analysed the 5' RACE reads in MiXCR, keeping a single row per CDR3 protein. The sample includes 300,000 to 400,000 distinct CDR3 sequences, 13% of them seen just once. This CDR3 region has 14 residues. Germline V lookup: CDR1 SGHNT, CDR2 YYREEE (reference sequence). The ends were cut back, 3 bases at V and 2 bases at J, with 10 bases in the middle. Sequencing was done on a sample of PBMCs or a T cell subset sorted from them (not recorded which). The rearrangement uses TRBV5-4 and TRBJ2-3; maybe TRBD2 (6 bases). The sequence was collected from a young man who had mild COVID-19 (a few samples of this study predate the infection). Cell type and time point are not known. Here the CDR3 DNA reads TGTGCCAGCAGCTCGGGACTTTACACAGATACGCAGTATTTT. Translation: CASSSGLYTDTQYF. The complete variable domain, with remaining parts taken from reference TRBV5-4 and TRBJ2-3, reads ETGVTQSPTHLIKTRGQQVTLRCSSQSGHNTVSWYQQALGQGPQFIFQYYREEENGRGNFPPRFSGLQFPNYSSELNVNALELDDSALYLCASSSGLYTDTQYFGPGTRLTVL.